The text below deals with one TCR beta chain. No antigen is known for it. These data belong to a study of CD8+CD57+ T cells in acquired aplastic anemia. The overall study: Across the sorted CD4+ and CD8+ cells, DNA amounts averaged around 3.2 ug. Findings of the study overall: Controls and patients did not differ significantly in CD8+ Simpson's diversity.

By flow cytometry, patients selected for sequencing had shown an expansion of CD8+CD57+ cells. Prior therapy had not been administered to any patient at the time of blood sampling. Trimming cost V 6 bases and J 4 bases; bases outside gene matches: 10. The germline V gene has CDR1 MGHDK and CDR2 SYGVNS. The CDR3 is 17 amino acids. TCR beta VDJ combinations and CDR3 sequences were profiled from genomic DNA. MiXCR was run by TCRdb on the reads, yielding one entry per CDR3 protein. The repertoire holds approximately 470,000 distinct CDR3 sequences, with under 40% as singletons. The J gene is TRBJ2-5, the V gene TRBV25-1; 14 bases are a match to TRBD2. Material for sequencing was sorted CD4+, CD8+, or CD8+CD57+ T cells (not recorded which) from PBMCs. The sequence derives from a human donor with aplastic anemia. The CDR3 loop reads CASSPVTSGGARETQYF. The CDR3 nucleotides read TGTGCCAGCAGCCCCGTGACTAGCGGGGGGGCCCGAGAGACCCAGTACTTC.